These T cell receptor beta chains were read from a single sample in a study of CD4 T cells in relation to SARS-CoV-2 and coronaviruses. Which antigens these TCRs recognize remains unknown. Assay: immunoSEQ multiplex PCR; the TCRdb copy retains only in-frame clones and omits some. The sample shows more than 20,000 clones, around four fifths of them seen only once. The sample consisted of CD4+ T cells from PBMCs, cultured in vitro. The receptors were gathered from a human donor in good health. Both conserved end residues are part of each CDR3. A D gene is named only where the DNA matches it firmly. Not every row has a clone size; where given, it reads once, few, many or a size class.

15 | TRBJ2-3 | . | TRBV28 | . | TGTGCCAGCAGTCCCCCCCAGGGGACCACAGATACGCAGTATTTT | CASSPPQGTTDTQYF
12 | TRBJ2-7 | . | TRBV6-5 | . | TGTGCCAGCAGGGGAGGACAGTACGAGCAGTACTTC | CASRGGQYEQYF
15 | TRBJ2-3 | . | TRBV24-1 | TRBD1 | TGTGCCACCAGTTCTTCCGGGACAGACACAGATACGCAGTATTTT | CATSSSGTDTDTQYF
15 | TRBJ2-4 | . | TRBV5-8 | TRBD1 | TGTGCCAGCAGCACGGACAGGTTAGCCAAAAACATTCAGTACTTC | CASSTDRLAKNIQYF
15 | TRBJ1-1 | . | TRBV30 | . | TGTGCCTGGAGTGTGGATGGCGGGTCGGGCACTGAAGCTTTCTTT | CAWSVDGGSGTEAFF
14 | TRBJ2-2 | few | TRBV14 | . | TGTGCCAGCAGCCAAGAGGTCCTCACCGGGGAGCTGTTTTTT | CASSQEVLTGELFF
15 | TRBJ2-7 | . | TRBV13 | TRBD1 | TGTGCCAGCAGCTCACGGTCCCGGGACAGGGACGAGCAGTACTTC | CASSSRSRDRDEQYF
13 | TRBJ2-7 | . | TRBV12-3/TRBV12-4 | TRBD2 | TGTGCCAGCAGTTCGCGGGAGCACTACGAGCAGTACTTC | CASSSREHYEQYF
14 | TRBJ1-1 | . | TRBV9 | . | TGTGCCAGCAGGGGGGGAGGGGCGGCCACTGAAGCTTTCTTT | CASRGGGAATEAFF
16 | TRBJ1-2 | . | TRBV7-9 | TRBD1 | TGTGCCAGCAGCTTAGAGGCAGGGGGCGGTAACTATGGCTACACCTTC | CASSLEAGGGNYGYTF